The 16 T cell receptor beta chains in this list originate from one sample, sequenced in a study of blood T cell repertoires in COVID-19. The table came from immunoSEQ multiplex PCR; TCRdb's copy has only in-frame clones and leaves some out. The sample has some 350,000 clones, around 83% seen once; the top ten hold 2.5% to 3.5%. The sample comprised peripheral blood. The receptors shown here come from a man aged 25-45 years with active or convalescent COVID-19.

This chain connects TRBV30 to TRBJ1-6, with 9 bases matching TRBD1. Per the germline V gene, CDR1 is GTSNPN and CDR2 is SVGIG (reference sequence). The CDR3 is made up of 15 amino acids. V shed 3 bases, J shed 5 bases, and the junction held 5 bases outside the gene matches. CDR3 amino acids: CAWRSGDRDNSPLHF. As DNA, the CDR3 is TGTGCCTGGAGGTCAGGGGACAGGGATAATTCACCCCTCCACTTT.

CDR3 amino acids: CSVTPNPTGELFF. Here the CDR3 DNA reads TGCAGCGTAACACCAAATCCCACCGGGGAGCTGTTTTTT. The rearrangement uses TRBV29-1 and TRBJ2-2, with D unclear. Germline V gene lookup returns CDR1 SQVTM and CDR2 ANQGSEA. V dropped 6 bases and J dropped 4 bases, with 12 bases sitting between them. This CDR3 is 13 amino acids long.

The V gene is TRBV7-2, the J gene TRBJ1-3; 7 bases agree with TRBD1. From germline, CDR1 is SGHTA and CDR2 FQGNSA. V dropped 1 base and J dropped 3; count of bases not matched to a gene: 12. The CDR3 is 18 residues long. CDR3 DNA: TGTGCCAGCAGCTTAGACGGGGCAGGGGGATTGCGTGGAAACACCATATATTTT. Its protein product is CASSLDGAGGLRGNTIYF.

The rearrangement joins TRBV7-8 to TRBJ2-7; 8 positions agree with TRBD1. J gave up 5 bases and V 5 bases, and 11 bases lay outside the gene matches. The CDR3 contains 15 residues. Germline V gene data show CDR1 as SGHVS and CDR2 as FQNEAQ. CDR3 coding DNA: TGTGCCAGCAGCAACCGACAGGGGAGGTTGGACGAGCAGTACTTC. Its protein product is CASSNRQGRLDEQYF.

The CDR3 DNA sequence: TGCGCCAGCAGCCTTAGCGGGCAGTCCTACGAGCAGTACTTC. Amino acids: CASSLSGQSYEQYF. The chain couples TRBV5-1 to TRBJ2-7, with 7 positions matching TRBD2. This CDR3 comprises 14 residues. V shed 4 bases, J shed 1 base, and the junction held 5 bases outside the gene matches. The germline gives CDR1 SGHRS, CDR2 YFSETQ. Together with reference TRBV5-1 and TRBJ2-7, the CDR3 gives the full variable domain: KAGVTQTPRYLIKTRGQQVTLSCSPISGHRSVSWYQQTPGQGLQFLFEYFSETQRNKGNFPGRFSGRQFSNSRSEMNVSTLELGDSALYLCASSLSGQSYEQYFGPGTRLTVT.

The chain is built from TRBV19 and TRBJ2-1, with 8 bases lining up with TRBD2. Germline assignment: CDR1 LNHDA and CDR2 SQIVND (reference sequence). The junction had 4 bases not matched to a gene; V was cut back by 3 bases and J by 3 bases. The CDR3 runs to 15 residues. This chain's CDR3 is CASSMGREVYNEQFF. The CDR3, as DNA: TGTGCCAGTAGTATGGGGCGGGAGGTCTACAATGAGCAGTTCTTC.

The table lists this clone with many counts. This chain's CDR3 is CASTGGTGLSEAFF. The CDR3 coding sequence is TGTGCCAGCACCGGGGGTACAGGCTTATCCGAAGCTTTCTTT. V is TRBV6-5 and J is TRBJ1-1; possible D gene TRBD1, 5 bases. V lost 7 bases, J lost 8 bases, and 20 bases lay in between. CDR3 length equals 14 residues. Per germline, CDR1 MNHEY and CDR2 SVGAGI.

The chain couples TRBV19 to TRBJ1-2; 8 bases agree with TRBD1. V gave up 5 bases and J gave up 5 bases; unmatched junction bases: 10. This CDR3 is built from 15 residues. The germline V gene encodes CDR1 LNHDA and CDR2 SQIVND (reference sequence). DNA for the CDR3: TGTGCCAGTAGTCCCGGGACAGGAATTGGTTATGGCTACACCTTC. It specifies CASSPGTGIGYGYTF.

The chain joins TRBV3-1 (or the pseudogene TRBV3-2) to TRBJ2-1; 7 nucleotides match TRBD2. Germline trimming cut 4 bases from V and 5 bases from J; bases unmatched to any gene: 11. The CDR3 runs to 16 residues. From germline, CDR1 is LGHDT and CDR2 YNNKEL (reference sequence). The CDR3 bases are TGTGCCAGCAGCCCCTTCGAGGGTAGCGGGCACAATGAGCAGTTCTTC. Translating it yields CASSPFEGSGHNEQFF.

A remark on this clone: A read error is likely, as this CDR3 ends without the conserved phenylalanine or tryptophan. Because the CDR3's place on the DNA is in doubt, the DNA is left out and the CDR3 is given as listed by TCRdb. The chain carries TRBV5-4 and TRBJ1-6; TRBD1, the D gene given by the table, was not confirmed from the DNA. The CDR3 spans 11 amino acids, including both terminal residues. CDR1 and CDR2 from the germline V gene are SGHNT and YYREEE (reference sequence). The CDR3 loop is CASSLVAGWLI.

The V and J genes are TRBV19 and TRBJ1-2, with D possibly being TRBD1 (5 bases). Trimming left V 10 bases short and J 6 bases short, with 18 bases between. This CDR3 is built from 13 residues. Per the germline V gene, CDR1 is LNHDA and CDR2 is SQIVND (reference sequence). CDR3 DNA sequence: TGTGCCACCCGGGGGGACCAACCGAATGGCTACACCTTC. Translation: CATRGDQPNGYTF.

This clone was detected a few times. CDR3 coding DNA: TGTGCCAGCAGCCTCTCCGGGACAGGGCGAGGCTACACCTTC. Its translation: CASSLSGTGRGYTF. This chain joins TRBV3-1 (or the pseudogene TRBV3-2) and TRBJ1-2; 9 bases match TRBD1. The germline gives CDR1 LGHDT, CDR2 YNNKEL (reference sequence). V gave up 4 bases and J gave up 8 bases; unmatched junction bases: 8. The CDR3 totals 14 residues.

This chain connects TRBV19 to TRBJ2-5; 8 bases align to TRBD1. Germline CDR1 LNHDA, CDR2 SQIVND (reference sequence). V lost 6 bases to trimming and J lost 1 base; unmatched junction nucleotides: 1. CDR3 length: 13 amino acids. The CDR3 spells CASSGTGQETQYF. CDR3 DNA: TGTGCCAGTAGCGGGACAGGCCAAGAGACCCAGTACTTC. Using reference TRBV19 and TRBJ2-5 for the parts outside the CDR3, the full variable domain is DGGITQSPKYLFRKEGQNVTLSCEQNLNHDAMYWYRQDPGQGLRLIYYSQIVNDFQKGDIAEGYSVSREKKESFPLTVTSAQKNPTAFYLCASSGTGQETQYFGPGTRLLVL.

The chain links TRBV7-8 to TRBJ2-7, with D possibly being TRBD2 (6 bases). Looked up from germline, CDR1 is SGHVS and CDR2 is FQNEAQ. The CDR3 extends over 15 amino acids. V lost 2 bases and J lost 0, with 11 bases in between. CDR3 loop: CASSLIQGLSYEQYF. The CDR3 bases are TGTGCCAGCAGCTTAATTCAGGGACTCTCCTACGAGCAGTACTTC.

The J gene is TRBJ1-2, the V gene TRBV7-2; TRBD1 matches 10 bases. Germline CDR1 is SGHTA and CDR2 is FQGNSA. The CDR3 is made up of 16 amino acids. J lost 5 bases, V lost 5 bases, and 11 bases had no gene match. The CDR3 DNA follows: TGTGCCAGCAGCGCCTCCGGGACAGGGGTTAGTTATGGCTACACCTTC. It is translated as CASSASGTGVSYGYTF. Looking up the rest from reference TRBV7-2 and TRBJ1-2 gives the full variable domain: GAGVSQSPSNKVTEKGKDVELRCDPISGHTALYWYRQSLGQGLEFLIYFQGNSAPDKSGLPSDRFSAERTGGSVSTLTIQRTQQEDSAVYLCASSASGTGVSYGYTFGSGTRLTVV.

This clone showed up many times. The chain uses TRBV4-1 and TRBJ1-2; a weak D match, TRBD1 (5 bases). CDR1 is MGHRA, CDR2 YSYEKL, per germline. The CDR3 sequence is 14 residues long. Between the trimmed V and J ends, which lost 3 bases and 3 bases, there was a span of 11 bases. Here the CDR3 reads CASSHRVTYYGYTF. The CDR3, as DNA: TGCGCCAGCAGCCACAGGGTTACCTACTATGGCTACACCTTC.